This TCR beta chain appears in the sequencing data of a study of blood T cell repertoires in COVID-19. The overall study: Sources were T cells, B-cell-depleted T cells, or PBMCs; the material itself was cDNA or gDNA.

Sequenced by immunoSEQ multiplex PCR; TCRdb stores in-frame clones only, minus some. The sample lists about 210,000 clones; 83% were seen once. The ends were cut back, 1 base at V and 5 bases at J, with 9 bases in the middle. Per germline, CDR1 SEHNR and CDR2 FQNEAQ (reference sequence). The CDR3 runs 13 residues. This TCR was recovered from a woman in her thirties or forties with active or convalescent COVID-19. The sequencing sample was made of peripheral blood. The chain joins TRBV7-9 to TRBJ2-7; D is ambiguous. CDR3 sequence: CASSLVIGHEQYF. CDR3 sequence (DNA): TGTGCCAGCAGCTTAGTAATTGGCCACGAGCAGTACTTC.